The 12 T cell receptor beta chains below all came from one sample that was sequenced in a study of cytomegalovirus exposure and HLA in healthy donors. PCR primers comprised 60 Vbeta and 13 Jbeta primers. The table came from immunoSEQ multiplex PCR; TCRdb's copy has only in-frame clones and leaves some out. The sample lists 200,000 to 250,000 clones; about 74% were seen once. The material sequenced was PBMCs. The origin of the receptors is a man aged 35-49 years in good health and CMV-seronegative.

The genes are TRBV19 and TRBJ2-1; 7 bases are a match to TRBD1. The length of the CDR3 is 15 residues. Looked up from germline, CDR1 is LNHDA and CDR2 is SQIVND (reference sequence). Trimming removed 6 bases from V and 5 bases from J; junction bases left unmatched: 10. CDR3 sequence reads: CASSSTGALHNEQFF. CDR3 nucleotides: TGTGCCAGTAGCTCCACAGGGGCCTTACACAATGAGCAGTTCTTC.

The rearrangement uses TRBV25-1 and TRBJ1-1; 10 bases are shared with TRBD1. The CDR3 is 15 residues long. J was trimmed by 5 bases and V by 4 bases; bases with no gene match: 7. The germline CDR1 and CDR2 sequences are MGHDK and SYGVNS. The chain's CDR3 is CASSGDRGFTTEAFF. The CDR3, as DNA: TGTGCCAGCAGTGGGGACAGGGGATTCACGACTGAAGCTTTCTTT.

The CDR3 protein is CASSRLPGQRDGYTF. DNA of the CDR3: TGCGCCAGCAGCAGATTACCGGGACAAAGAGATGGCTACACCTTC. The chain couples TRBV4-1 to TRBJ1-2, with D perhaps matching TRBD1 (6 bases). Trimming took 5 bases from V and 6 from J, leaving 19 bases between them. The CDR3 has 15 residues. The germline V gene has CDR1 MGHRA and CDR2 YSYEKL.

The chain is built from TRBV18 and TRBJ2-1; D may be TRBD2 (5 bases). Deletions cut 4 bases from V and 6 bases from J, with 13 bases between. This CDR3 comprises 14 residues. Germline CDR1 is KGHSH and CDR2 is LQKENI. The CDR3 sequence is CASSLAAVANEQFF. The DNA for the CDR3 is TGTGCCAGCTCACTGGCAGCGGTTGCCAATGAGCAGTTCTTC. Looking up the rest from reference TRBV18 and TRBJ2-1 gives the full variable domain: NAGVMQNPRHLVRRRGQEARLRCSPMKGHSHVYWYRQLPEEGLKFMVYLQKENIIDESGMPKERFSAEFPKEGPSILRIQQVVRGDSAAYFCASSLAAVANEQFFGPGTRLTVL.

This clone was seen more than once but under ten times. This chain uses TRBV18 with TRBJ2-3; 7 positions match TRBD2. The CDR3 loop spans 15 amino acids. Germline lookup yields CDR1 KGHSH and CDR2 LQKENI. J was trimmed by 2 bases and V by 5 bases; bases with no gene match: 7. CDR3 sequence: CASSESGANTDTQYF. In DNA, the CDR3 is TGTGCCAGCTCAGAAAGCGGGGCAAACACAGATACGCAGTATTTT.

At least ten counts were recorded for this clone. The chain has TRBV10-2 and TRBJ2-1; possible D gene TRBD2, 6 bases. This CDR3 has 14 residues. With 3 bases removed from V and 7 bases from J, the gap between germline ends came to 13 bases. Per germline, CDR1 WSHSY and CDR2 SAAADI. Here the CDR3 reads CASSERAGRNEQFF. The CDR3, as DNA: TGCGCCAGCAGTGAAAGGGCAGGGAGGAATGAGCAGTTCTTC.

This clone was seen just once. The rearrangement uses TRBV16 and TRBJ2-7; TRBD1 aligns across 10 bases. Germline lookup yields CDR1 KGHSY and CDR2 FQNENV. Trimming removed 2 bases from V and 3 bases from J; junction bases left unmatched: 1. The CDR3 is 14 residues long. DNA of the CDR3: TGTGCCAGCAGCCAAGGGACAGGGGTCTACGAGCAGTACTTC. Translated, it gives CASSQGTGVYEQYF.

This chain connects TRBV5-8 to TRBJ1-1, with 8 bases lining up with TRBD1. CDR3 length: 15 amino acids. J lost 9 bases, V lost 1 base, and 11 bases had no gene match. Germline CDR1 reads SGHTS; CDR2 reads YDEGEE. CDR3: CASSLLGTGQTKAFF. In DNA, the CDR3 is TGTGCCAGCAGCTTGTTGGGGACAGGTCAGACTAAAGCTTTCTTT.

The chain couples TRBV28 to TRBJ2-7; D is possibly TRBD2 (5 bases). From germline, CDR1 is MDHEN and CDR2 SYDVKM. Trimming removed 2 bases from V and 5 bases from J, with 7 bases in between. The CDR3 has 12 residues. CDR3 protein: CASSLLGNEQYF. The CDR3 coding sequence is TGTGCCAGCAGTTTACTCGGGAACGAGCAGTACTTC.

The chain joins TRBV27 to TRBJ2-1; a weak D match, TRBD2 (5 bases). Trimming removed 5 bases from V and 0 bases from J, with 14 bases in between. From germline, CDR1 is MNHEY and CDR2 SMNVEV (reference sequence). The CDR3 length is 16 residues. CDR3 amino acids: CASSPLGGLSYNEQFF. The CDR3 DNA reads TGTGCCAGCAGTCCCCTGGGCGGGCTCTCCTACAATGAGCAGTTCTTC.

V usage is TRBV7-9 and J usage is TRBJ1-4, with D unclear. The CDR3 covers 14 residues. Per germline, CDR1 SEHNR and CDR2 FQNEAQ (reference sequence). V shed 3 bases and J shed 7 bases, with 12 bases lying between them. The CDR3 bases are TGTGCCAGCAGCTTTATAGGGCGGGCTGAAAAACTGTTTTTT. As protein: CASSFIGRAEKLFF.

The V and J genes are TRBV5-4 and TRBJ2-2, with 7 positions matching TRBD2. This CDR3 contains 17 residues. V shed 4 bases and J 5 bases; nucleotides not matched to a gene: 14. CDR1 is SGHNT and CDR2 is YYREEE in the germline V gene (reference sequence). In DNA form, the CDR3 reads TGTGCCAGCAGCCCTCGGGACTACTCCTACCGAACCGGGGAGCTGTTTTTT. This codes for CASSPRDYSYRTGELFF.